Shown below are 17 T cell receptor beta chains from a single sample sequenced in a study of T cell responses to AZD1222 COVID-19 vaccine. TCRdb keeps only in-frame clones here, not all; method: immunoSEQ multiplex PCR. The sample carries just over 15,000 clones, less than 90% recorded once. Specimen: peripheral blood, collected 28 days after the second AZD1222 dose. These receptors were obtained from an adult who received the AZD1222 COVID-19 vaccine.

The rearrangement uses TRBV28 and TRBJ1-6; D is unclear. V was shortened by 7 bases and J by 4 bases, with 8 bases between the two germline ends. Germline V gene lookup returns CDR1 MDHEN and CDR2 SYDVKM. The CDR3 contains 13 residues. The DNA of the CDR3 is TGTGCCAGCAAGGCGTTGTATAATTCACCCCTCCACTTT. Translated, it gives CASKALYNSPLHF.

This chain links TRBV19 with TRBJ1-1, with D possibly being TRBD1 (6 bases). The CDR3 is made up of 13 amino acids. The germline V and J ends were trimmed by 6 bases and 3 bases, with 11 bases remaining between them. CDR1 LNHDA and CDR2 SQIVND come from the germline V gene (reference sequence). The CDR3 loop is CASSLQGDTEAFF. The CDR3 DNA sequence: TGTGCCAGTAGCCTACAGGGTGACACTGAAGCTTTCTTT.

The V gene is TRBV11-1, the J gene TRBJ1-1, with D possibly TRBD1 on 5 matching bases. The CDR3 runs 16 residues. Germline CDR1 reads SGHAT; CDR2 reads FQDESV (reference sequence). V was clipped by 5 bases and J by 2 bases, with 18 bases between them. The CDR3 is CASSEGPGGVNTEAFF. As DNA, the CDR3 is TGTGCCAGCAGCGAAGGCCCTGGGGGGGTCAACACTGAAGCTTTCTTT.

The rearrangement uses TRBV7-3 and TRBJ1-6; D unresolved. Trimming stripped 4 bases from V and 7 bases from J, with 8 bases between. From germline, CDR1 is SGHTA and CDR2 FQGTGA. The CDR3 sequence is 13 residues long. CDR3 region: CASSSNRNSPLHF. The DNA for the CDR3 is TGTGCCAGCAGCTCAAACCGGAATTCACCCCTCCACTTT.

This rearrangement joins TRBV2 to TRBJ1-1; TRBD1 aligns across 9 bases. V trimming: 7 bases; J trimming: 7 bases; junction bases outside the gene matches: 7. The germline CDR1 and CDR2 sequences are SNHLY and FYNNEI. CDR3 length: 13 residues. CDR3 bases: TGTGCCAGCAACCTACAGGGGGCGGTTGAAGCTTTCTTT. Translated, it gives CASNLQGAVEAFF.

The V call is TRBV2, the J call TRBJ2-3; 8 bases map to TRBD2. V lost 4 bases, J lost 3 bases, and 6 bases stayed unmatched. In germline, CDR1 is SNHLY, CDR2 FYNNEI. CDR3 size: 15 residues. Here the CDR3 reads CASSGGTSWTDTQYF. The CDR3 nucleotides read TGTGCCAGCAGTGGCGGGACTAGTTGGACAGATACGCAGTATTTT. The full variable domain, completed using reference TRBV2 and TRBJ2-3, is EPEVTQTPSHQVTQMGQEVILRCVPISNHLYFYWYRQILGQKVEFLVSFYNNEISEKSEIFDDQFSVERPDGSNFTLKIRSTKLEDSAMYFCASSGGTSWTDTQYFGPGTRLTVL.

The rearrangement joins TRBV19 to TRBJ1-1, with TRBD1 identical over 7 bases. The germline V gene has CDR1 LNHDA and CDR2 SQIVND (reference sequence). The V segment lost 3 bases and the J segment 0 bases; nucleotides outside the gene matches: 7. The CDR3 spans 16 residues. The CDR3 region is CASSMGTVIMNTEAFF. CDR3 in DNA: TGTGCCAGTAGTATGGGGACAGTTATTATGAACACTGAAGCTTTCTTT.

The gene calls are TRBV4-1 and TRBJ2-7, with 8 bases that match TRBD2. The CDR3 is 17 residues long. Trimming at V came to 1 base and at J to 2 bases, leaving 10 bases not matched to a gene. CDR1 is MGHRA and CDR2 is YSYEKL in the germline V gene. CDR3 amino acids: CASSQAPGGPGAYEQYF. CDR3 DNA: TGCGCCAGCAGCCAAGCTCCGGGGGGGCCTGGGGCCTACGAGCAGTACTTC.

The chain links TRBV24-1 to TRBJ1-1; 7 nucleotides line up with TRBD1. In germline, CDR1 is KGHDR, CDR2 SFDVKD. The CDR3 sequence is 18 residues long. V trimming: 1 base; J trimming: 2 bases; junction bases outside the gene matches: 12. CDR3 nucleotide sequence: TGTGCCACCAGTGATTTTAAACAGGGGTCGAGAGTTAACACTGAAGCTTTCTTT. The encoded protein is CATSDFKQGSRVNTEAFF.

The chain is built from TRBV7-8 and TRBJ2-1, with D tentatively TRBD2 (5 bases). Per the germline V gene, CDR1 is SGHVS and CDR2 is FQNEAQ. V lost 5 bases, J lost 10 bases, and 15 bases lay in between. CDR3 length equals 13 residues. The CDR3 coding sequence is TGTGCCAGCAGCGACTCGACGGGATCGGAGCAGTTCTTC. Translating gives CASSDSTGSEQFF.

This rearrangement joins TRBV3-1 (or the pseudogene TRBV3-2) to TRBJ1-6; D not resolved. Germline V lookup: CDR1 LGHDT, CDR2 YNNKEL (reference sequence). CDR3 length equals 17 residues. The V and J ends lost 0 bases and 0 bases respectively, with 9 bases between them. The CDR3 bases are TGTGCCAGCAGCCAAGATCCTCGAAGCTCCTATAATTCACCCCTCCACTTT. Amino acid sequence: CASSQDPRSSYNSPLHF.

Only a few counts were recorded for this clone. V is TRBV7-9 and J is TRBJ1-2; the D is unclear. The germline V and J ends were trimmed by 7 bases and 3 bases, with 15 bases remaining between them. Germline V gives CDR1 SEHNR, CDR2 FQNEAQ (reference sequence). The CDR3 is 14 residues long. CDR3 bases: TGTGCCAGCACCTCGAACCGGCCTTACTATGGCTACACCTTC. Its protein is CASTSNRPYYGYTF.

This clone was picked up a small number of times. CDR3 region: CASRGDRAANQPQHF. The CDR3 nucleotides read TGTGCCAGCAGGGGGGACAGGGCAGCGAATCAGCCCCAGCATTTT. This chain joins TRBV2 and TRBJ1-5, with 9 bases aligning to TRBD1. Germline V gene data show CDR1 as SNHLY and CDR2 as FYNNEI. Unmatched junction bases numbered 7, after V lost 6 bases and J lost 4 bases. This CDR3 spans 15 amino acids.

The chain recombines TRBV6-5 with TRBJ1-1; D possibly corresponds to TRBD1 (6 bases). Trimming pared 3 bases from V and 4 bases from J, leaving 12 bases between. The germline CDR1 and CDR2 sequences are MNHEY and SVGAGI. This CDR3 is 14 amino acids long. Here the CDR3 reads CASSYGRGSTEAFF. CDR3 in DNA: TGTGCCAGCAGTTATGGCAGGGGTAGCACTGAAGCTTTCTTT.

This sequence joins TRBV4-1 and TRBJ2-6; 9 bases line up with TRBD1. CDR1 MGHRA and CDR2 YSYEKL come from the germline V gene. The CDR3 totals 20 residues. Unmatched junction bases numbered 9, after V lost 0 bases and J lost 0 bases. CDR3 in amino acids: CASSQERGGTGPSGANVLTF. The CDR3, as DNA: TGCGCCAGCAGCCAAGAAAGAGGGGGGACAGGGCCCTCTGGGGCCAACGTCCTGACTTTC.

The rearrangement uses TRBV5-5 and TRBJ1-3; the match to TRBD1 covers 7 bases. Looked up from germline, CDR1 is SGHKS and CDR2 is YYEKEE (reference sequence). V lost 5 bases, J lost 0 bases, and 8 bases stayed unmatched. The CDR3 totals 16 residues. As DNA, the CDR3 is TGTGCCAGCAGTTGGACAGGCTCCATCTCTGGAAACACCATATATTTT. Protein sequence: CASSWTGSISGNTIYF.

The genes are TRBV15 and TRBJ1-5, with D perhaps TRBD1 (5 bases). This CDR3 region has 15 residues. Germline CDR1 is LNHNV and CDR2 is YYDKDF (reference sequence). The V gene lost 9 bases and the J gene lost 11 bases, with 26 bases spanning the gap. CDR3: CATSRGGIQNEAQHF. CDR3 nucleotide sequence: TGTGCCACTTCACGGGGGGGTATCCAAAACGAAGCCCAGCATTTT.